The sequence of this TCR beta chain was determined in a study of cytomegalovirus exposure and HLA in healthy donors. This CDR3 contains 13 residues. V was trimmed by 7 bases and J by 2 bases, leaving 10 bases between them. Germline V gives CDR1 SEHNR, CDR2 FQNEAQ (reference sequence). 60 Vbeta and 13 Jbeta primers were used in PCR. Some clones are missing from TCRdb's copy, which holds only in-frame ones; the method was immunoSEQ multiplex PCR. The data include approximately 110,000 clones; the top ten clones carry around 4%. This TCR came from a man aged 18 to 35 in good health and CMV-seronegative. The chain uses TRBV7-9 and TRBJ2-3; D gene unclear. Sequencing input: PBMCs. The CDR3 protein is CASIDIITDTQYF. The CDR3 bases are TGTGCCAGCATCGACATCATCACAGATACGCAGTATTTT.